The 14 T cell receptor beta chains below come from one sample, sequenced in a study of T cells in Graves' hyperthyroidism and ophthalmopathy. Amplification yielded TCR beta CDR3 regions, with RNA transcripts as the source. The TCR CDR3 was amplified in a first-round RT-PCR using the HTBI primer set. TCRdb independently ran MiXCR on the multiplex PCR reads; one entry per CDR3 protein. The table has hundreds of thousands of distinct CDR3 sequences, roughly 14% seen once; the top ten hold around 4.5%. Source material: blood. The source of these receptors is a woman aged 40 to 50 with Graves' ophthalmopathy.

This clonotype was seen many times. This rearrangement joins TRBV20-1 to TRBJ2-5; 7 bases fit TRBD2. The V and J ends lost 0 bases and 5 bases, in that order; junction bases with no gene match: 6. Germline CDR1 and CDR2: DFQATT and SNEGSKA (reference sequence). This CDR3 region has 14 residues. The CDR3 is CSARDRGSGETQYF. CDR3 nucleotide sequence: TGCAGTGCTAGAGATCGCGGGAGCGGGGAGACCCAGTACTTC.

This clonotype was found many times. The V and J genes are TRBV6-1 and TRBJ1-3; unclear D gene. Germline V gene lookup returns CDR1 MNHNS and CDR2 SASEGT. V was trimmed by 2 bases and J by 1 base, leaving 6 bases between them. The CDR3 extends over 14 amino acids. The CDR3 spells CASSEIGSGNTIYF. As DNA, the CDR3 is TGTGCCAGCAGTGAAATCGGGTCTGGAAACACCATATATTTT.

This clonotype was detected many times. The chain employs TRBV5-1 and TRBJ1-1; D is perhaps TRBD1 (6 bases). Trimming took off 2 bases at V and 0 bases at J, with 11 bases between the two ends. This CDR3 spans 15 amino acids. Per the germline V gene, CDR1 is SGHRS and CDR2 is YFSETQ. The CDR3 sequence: CASSLSGQLNTEAFF. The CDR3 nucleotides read TGCGCCAGCAGCTTATCCGGACAGCTGAACACTGAAGCTTTCTTT.

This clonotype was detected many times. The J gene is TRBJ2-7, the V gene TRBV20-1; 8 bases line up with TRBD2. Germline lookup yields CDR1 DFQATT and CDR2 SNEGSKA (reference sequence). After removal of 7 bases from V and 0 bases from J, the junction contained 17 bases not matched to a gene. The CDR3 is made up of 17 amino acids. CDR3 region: CSEKELADLHSSYEQYF. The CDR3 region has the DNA TGCAGTGAAAAGGAACTAGCGGATCTTCACAGCTCCTACGAGCAGTACTTC.

This CDR3 reads CASRPSTGDEQYF. CDR3 nucleotides: TGTGCCAGCAGGCCGTCAACAGGGGACGAGCAGTACTTC. The V gene is TRBV6-2 or TRBV6-3, the J gene TRBJ2-7; TRBD1 matches 7 bases. V lost 6 bases and J lost 5; bases outside the gene matches: 7. This CDR3 has 13 amino acids. Germline-derived CDR1 and CDR2 are MNHEY and SVGEGT.

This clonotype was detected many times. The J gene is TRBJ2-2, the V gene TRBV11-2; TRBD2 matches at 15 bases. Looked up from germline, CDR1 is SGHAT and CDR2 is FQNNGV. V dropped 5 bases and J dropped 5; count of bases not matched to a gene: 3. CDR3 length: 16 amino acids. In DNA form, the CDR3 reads TGTGCCAGCAGCGCCGGACTAGCGGGAGGGACCGGGGAGCTGTTTTTT. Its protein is CASSAGLAGGTGELFF.

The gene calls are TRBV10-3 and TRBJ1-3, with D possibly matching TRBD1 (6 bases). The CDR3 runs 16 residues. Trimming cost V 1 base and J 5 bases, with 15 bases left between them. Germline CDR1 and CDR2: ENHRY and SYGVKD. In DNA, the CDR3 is TGTGCCATCAGTGAGTTGCAGGGGAGTAATAGAAACACCATATATTTT. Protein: CAISELQGSNRNTIYF.

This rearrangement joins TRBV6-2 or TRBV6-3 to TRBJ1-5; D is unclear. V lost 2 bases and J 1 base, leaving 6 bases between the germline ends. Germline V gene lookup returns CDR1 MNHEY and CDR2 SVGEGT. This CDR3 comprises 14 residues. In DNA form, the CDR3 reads TGTGCCAGCAGTTACCGACGGAGCAATCAGCCCCAGCATTTT. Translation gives CASSYRRSNQPQHF.

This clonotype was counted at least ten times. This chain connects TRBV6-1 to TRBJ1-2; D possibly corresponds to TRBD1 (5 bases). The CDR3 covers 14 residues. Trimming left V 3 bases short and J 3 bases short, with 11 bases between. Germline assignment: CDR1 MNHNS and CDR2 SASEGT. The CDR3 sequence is CASSEVDTYYGYTF. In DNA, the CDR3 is TGTGCCAGCAGTGAGGTGGACACCTACTATGGCTACACCTTC.

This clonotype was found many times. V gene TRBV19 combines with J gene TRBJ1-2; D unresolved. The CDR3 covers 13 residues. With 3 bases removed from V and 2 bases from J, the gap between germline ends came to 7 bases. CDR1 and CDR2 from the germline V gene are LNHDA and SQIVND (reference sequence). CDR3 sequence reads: CASSMNRNYGYTF. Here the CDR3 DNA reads TGTGCCAGTAGTATGAACCGAAACTATGGCTACACCTTC.

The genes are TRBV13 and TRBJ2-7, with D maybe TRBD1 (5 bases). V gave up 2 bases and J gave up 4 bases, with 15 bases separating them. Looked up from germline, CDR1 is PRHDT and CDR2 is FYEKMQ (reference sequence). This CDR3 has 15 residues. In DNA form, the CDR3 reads TGTGCCAGCAGCTTAAGGGGCAGCGAGACTTACGAGCAGTACTTC. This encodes CASSLRGSETYEQYF.

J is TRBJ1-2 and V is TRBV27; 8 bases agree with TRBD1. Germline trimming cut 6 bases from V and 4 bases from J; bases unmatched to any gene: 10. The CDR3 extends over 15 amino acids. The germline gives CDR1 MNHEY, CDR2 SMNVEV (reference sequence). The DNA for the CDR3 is TGTGCCAGCAGCCTCGCTACAGGGGGTTTCTATGGCTACACCTTC. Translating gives CASSLATGGFYGYTF.

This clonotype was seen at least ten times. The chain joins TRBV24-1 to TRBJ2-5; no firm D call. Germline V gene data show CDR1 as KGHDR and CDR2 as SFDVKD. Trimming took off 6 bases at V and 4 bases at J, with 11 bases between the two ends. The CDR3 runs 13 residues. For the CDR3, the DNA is TGTGCCACCAGTCCTACTAACGCAGAGACCCAGTACTTC. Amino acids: CATSPTNAETQYF.

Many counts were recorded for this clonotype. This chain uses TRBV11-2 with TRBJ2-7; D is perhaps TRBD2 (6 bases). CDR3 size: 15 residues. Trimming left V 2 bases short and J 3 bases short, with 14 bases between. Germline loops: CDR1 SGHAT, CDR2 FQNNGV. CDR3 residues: CASSLQEGRGYEQYF. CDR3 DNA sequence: TGTGCCAGCAGCTTACAGGAGGGCCGAGGCTACGAGCAGTACTTC. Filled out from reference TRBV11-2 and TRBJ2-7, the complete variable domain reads EAGVAQSPRYKIIEKRQSVAFWCNPISGHATLYWYQQILGQGPKLLIQFQNNGVVDDSQLPKDRFSAERLKGVDSTLKIQPAKLEDSAVYLCASSLQEGRGYEQYFGPGTRLTVT.